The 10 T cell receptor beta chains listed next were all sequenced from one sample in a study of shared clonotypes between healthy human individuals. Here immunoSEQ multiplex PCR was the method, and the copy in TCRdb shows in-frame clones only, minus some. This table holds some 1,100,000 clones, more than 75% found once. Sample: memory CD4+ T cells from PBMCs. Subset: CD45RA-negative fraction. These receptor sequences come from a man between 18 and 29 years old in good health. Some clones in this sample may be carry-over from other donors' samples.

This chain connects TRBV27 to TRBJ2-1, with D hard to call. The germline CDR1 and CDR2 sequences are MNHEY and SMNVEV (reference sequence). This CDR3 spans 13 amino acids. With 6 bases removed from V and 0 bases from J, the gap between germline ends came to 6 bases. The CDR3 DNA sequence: TGTGCCAGCAGAAGGAGCTCCTACAATGAGCAGTTCTTC. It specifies CASRRSSYNEQFF.

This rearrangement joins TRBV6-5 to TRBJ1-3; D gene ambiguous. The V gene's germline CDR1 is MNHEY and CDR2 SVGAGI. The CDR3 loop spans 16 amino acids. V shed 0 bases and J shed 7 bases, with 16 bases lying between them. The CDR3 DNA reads TGTGCCAGCAGTTACTCAGACACCCCCAGTCGGAACACCATATATTTT. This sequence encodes CASSYSDTPSRNTIYF.

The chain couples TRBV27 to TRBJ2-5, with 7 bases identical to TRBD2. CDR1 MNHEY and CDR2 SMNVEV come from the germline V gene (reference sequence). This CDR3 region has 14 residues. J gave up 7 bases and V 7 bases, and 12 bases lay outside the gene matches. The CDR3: CASKSLARELTQYF. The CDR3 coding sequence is TGTGCCAGCAAGTCCCTGGCGCGGGAGTTGACCCAGTACTTC.

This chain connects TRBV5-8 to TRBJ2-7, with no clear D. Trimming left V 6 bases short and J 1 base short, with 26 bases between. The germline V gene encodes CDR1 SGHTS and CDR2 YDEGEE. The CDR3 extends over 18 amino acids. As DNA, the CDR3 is TGTGCCAGCACCCCAAGAAATTCCCGTGCGGCCGGGTCCTACGAGCAGTACTTC. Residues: CASTPRNSRAAGSYEQYF.

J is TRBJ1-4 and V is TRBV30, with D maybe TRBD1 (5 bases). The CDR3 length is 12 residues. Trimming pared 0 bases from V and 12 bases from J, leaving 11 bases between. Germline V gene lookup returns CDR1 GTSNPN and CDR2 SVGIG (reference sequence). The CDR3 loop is CAWSVDSGELFF. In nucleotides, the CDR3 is TGTGCCTGGAGTGTAGACAGCGGGGAACTGTTTTTT.

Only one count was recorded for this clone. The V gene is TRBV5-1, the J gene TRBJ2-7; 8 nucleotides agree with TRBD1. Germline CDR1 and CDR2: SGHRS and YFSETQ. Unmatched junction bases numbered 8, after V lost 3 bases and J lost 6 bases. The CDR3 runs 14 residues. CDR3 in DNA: TGCGCCAGCAGCTACCTTGGACAGGGTGGCGAGCAGTACTTC. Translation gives CASSYLGQGGEQYF.

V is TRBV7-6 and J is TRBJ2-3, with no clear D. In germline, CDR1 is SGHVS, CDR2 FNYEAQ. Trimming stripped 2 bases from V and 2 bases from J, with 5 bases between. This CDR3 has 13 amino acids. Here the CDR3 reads CASSLPPTDTQYF. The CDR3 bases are TGTGCCAGCAGCTTACCACCCACAGATACGCAGTATTTT.

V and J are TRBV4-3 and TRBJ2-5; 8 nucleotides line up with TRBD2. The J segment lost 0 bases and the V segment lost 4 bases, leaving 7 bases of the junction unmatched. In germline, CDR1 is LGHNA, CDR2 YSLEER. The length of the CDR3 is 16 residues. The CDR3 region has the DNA TGCGCCAGCAGCCTTACCCTCGGGGGGGACCAAGAGACCCAGTACTTC. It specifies CASSLTLGGDQETQYF.

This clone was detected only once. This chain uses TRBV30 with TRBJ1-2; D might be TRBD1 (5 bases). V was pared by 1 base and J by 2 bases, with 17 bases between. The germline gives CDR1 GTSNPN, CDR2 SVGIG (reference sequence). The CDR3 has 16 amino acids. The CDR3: CAWSDPRRTLNYGYTF. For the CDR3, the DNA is TGTGCCTGGAGTGACCCTAGAAGGACACTGAACTATGGCTACACCTTC.

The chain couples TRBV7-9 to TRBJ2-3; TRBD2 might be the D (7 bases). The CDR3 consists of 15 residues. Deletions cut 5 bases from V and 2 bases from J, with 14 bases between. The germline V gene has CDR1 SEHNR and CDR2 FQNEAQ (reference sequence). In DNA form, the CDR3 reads TGTGCCAGCAGCCAGATTGGGGGGGCCACAGATACGCAGTATTTT. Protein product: CASSQIGGATDTQYF.